What follows are 32 T cell receptor beta chains derived from one specimen sequenced in a study of response to subunit inactivated influenza vaccine. From the RT-PCR reads, TCRdb called clonotypes with MiXCR, one entry per CDR3 protein. Of around 760,000 distinct CDR3 sequences listed, roughly 13% are singletons. Sequencing was performed on PBMCs from blood, taken approximately 15 days before vaccination. The receptors derive from a man in his fifties who received an inactivated influenza vaccine.

V is TRBV11-1 and J is TRBJ2-1; weak D call: TRBD2 (6 bases). The ends were cut back, 2 bases at V and 6 bases at J, with 14 bases in the middle. CDR1 is SGHAT, CDR2 FQDESV, per germline (reference sequence). The CDR3 loop spans 15 amino acids. CDR3 region: CASSLLPAGTNEQFF. CDR3 coding DNA: TGTGCCAGCAGCTTACTCCCAGCGGGTACCAATGAGCAGTTCTTC.

This clonotype was detected only a few times. This chain uses TRBV7-8 with TRBJ1-4; a possible D gene is TRBD1 (5 bases). The CDR3 is 18 residues long. Germline CDR1 reads SGHVS; CDR2 reads FQNEAQ. Trimming pared 3 bases from V and 8 bases from J, leaving 25 bases between. DNA for the CDR3: TGTGCCAGCAGCTTCCAGCATCAGGGTGCAGGGAGGAGGGAAAAACTGTTTTTT. Encoded protein: CASSFQHQGAGRREKLFF.

This clonotype was found many times. The chain joins TRBV28 to TRBJ2-3, with 13 bases matching TRBD2. Losses at the gene ends were 6 bases for V and 6 bases for J; bases not matched to a gene: 6. CDR1 and CDR2 (germline): MDHEN, SYDVKM. The CDR3 runs 15 residues. As DNA, the CDR3 is TGTGCCAGCAGGAGGACTAGCGGGAGAGGGGATACGCAGTATTTT. The encoded protein is CASRRTSGRGDTQYF.

This clonotype was counted only a few times. This chain connects TRBV5-1 to TRBJ2-5; D is possibly TRBD1 (6 bases). Germline values: CDR1 SGHRS, CDR2 YFSETQ. The CDR3 runs to 17 residues. The V end was cut by 4 bases, the J end by 3 bases, with 22 bases between. The CDR3 region is CASSTDPGVPGEETQYF. CDR3 sequence (DNA): TGCGCCAGCAGCACCGACCCAGGGGTCCCCGGGGAAGAGACCCAGTACTTC. Full variable domain (remainder filled in from reference TRBV5-1 and TRBJ2-5): KAGVTQTPRYLIKTRGQQVTLSCSPISGHRSVSWYQQTPGQGLQFLFEYFSETQRNKGNFPGRFSGRQFSNSRSEMNVSTLELGDSALYLCASSTDPGVPGEETQYFGPGTRLLVL.

This chain connects TRBV7-3 to TRBJ2-3, with D maybe TRBD1 (5 bases). Germline V gives CDR1 SGHTA, CDR2 FQGTGA. The V end was cut by 4 bases, the J end by 0 bases, with 11 bases between. The CDR3 totals 15 residues. The CDR3 DNA is TGTGCCAGCAGCTCTGGACACCCGAGCACAGATACGCAGTATTTT. Its translation: CASSSGHPSTDTQYF.

This clonotype was found a few times. The chain is built from TRBV7-9 and TRBJ2-7, with D maybe TRBD1 (6 bases). The CDR3 runs 16 residues. Trimming pared 1 base from V and 0 bases from J, leaving 13 bases between. The germline CDR1 and CDR2 sequences are SEHNR and FQNEAQ (reference sequence). The CDR3 is CASSLGTAASSYEQYF. CDR3 sequence (DNA): TGTGCCAGCAGCTTAGGGACAGCCGCTAGCTCCTACGAGCAGTACTTC. Supplemented by reference TRBV7-9 and TRBJ2-7, the full variable domain reads DTGVSQNPRHKITKRGQNVTFRCDPISEHNRLYWYRQTLGQGPEFLTYFQNEAQLEKSRLLSDRFSAERPKGSFSTLEIQRTEQGDSAMYLCASSLGTAASSYEQYFGPGTRLTVT.

The CDR3 DNA reads as TGTGCCAGCAGCTCTCGACACAACACCGGGGAGCTGTTTTTT. Translated: CASSSRHNTGELFF. V is TRBV7-8 and J is TRBJ2-2, with D unresolved. CDR3 length equals 14 residues. Germline loops: CDR1 SGHVS, CDR2 FQNEAQ. V lost 4 bases, J lost 2 bases, and 8 bases lay in between.

There are many counts of this clonotype. The chain is built from TRBV9 and TRBJ2-5; 7 nucleotides line up with TRBD1. Germline CDR1 and CDR2: SGDLS and YYNGEE. The V and J ends lost 0 bases and 2 bases, in that order; junction bases with no gene match: 4. The CDR3 loop spans 15 amino acids. CDR3 sequence: CASSVGARGQETQYF. The CDR3 DNA follows: TGTGCCAGCAGCGTAGGAGCCAGGGGGCAAGAGACCCAGTACTTC.

This clonotype has more than one count but fewer than ten. This chain links TRBV7-9 with TRBJ2-5; weak D call: TRBD1 (5 bases). Trimming left V 0 bases short and J 5 bases short, with 13 bases between. CDR3 length: 15 amino acids. Germline loops: CDR1 SEHNR, CDR2 FQNEAQ (reference sequence). The CDR3 protein is CASSLAFSRQETQYF. The CDR3 coding sequence is TGTGCCAGCAGCTTAGCGTTTTCGAGACAGGAGACCCAGTACTTC.

Only a few counts were recorded for this clonotype. The rearrangement joins TRBV5-1 to TRBJ2-1; 12 bases are shared with TRBD2. Unmatched junction bases numbered 9, after V lost 4 bases and J lost 13 bases. In germline, CDR1 is SGHRS, CDR2 YFSETQ. The CDR3 contains 14 residues. The CDR3 protein is CASSGGLAGSEQFF. CDR3 DNA: TGCGCCAGCAGCGGGGGACTAGCGGGCTCGGAACAGTTCTTC. The variable domain in full, with the rest retrieved from reference TRBV5-1 and TRBJ2-1, is KAGVTQTPRYLIKTRGQQVTLSCSPISGHRSVSWYQQTPGQGLQFLFEYFSETQRNKGNFPGRFSGRQFSNSRSEMNVSTLELGDSALYLCASSGGLAGSEQFFGPGTRLTVL.

This clonotype was seen only a few times. The chain is built from TRBV5-6 and TRBJ1-1; D gene unclear. CDR3 length: 13 residues. V was clipped by 3 bases and J by 6 bases, with 12 bases between them. Germline loops: CDR1 SGHDT, CDR2 YYEEEE. CDR3 nucleotide sequence: TGTGCCAGCAGCTCCACGAACGGGGCTGAAGCTTTCTTT. Translation: CASSSTNGAEAFF.

This chain joins TRBV20-1 and TRBJ1-4; TRBD1 might be the D (5 bases). Germline V gives CDR1 DFQATT, CDR2 SNEGSKA (reference sequence). This CDR3 is built from 16 residues. Trimming left V 6 bases short and J 2 bases short, with 19 bases between. The CDR3 DNA is TGCAGTGCCCGGGACGGAGCCGTAGGGACTAATGAAAAACTGTTTTTT. Its translation is CSARDGAVGTNEKLFF.

CDR3 loop: CASSTGGGGGYNEQFF. CDR3 DNA: TGTGCCAGCAGTACCGGGGGGGGGGGCGGCTACAATGAGCAGTTCTTC. The V and J genes are TRBV12-3 or TRBV12-4 and TRBJ2-1; 8 bases match TRBD2. This CDR3 has 16 residues. J was trimmed by 3 bases and V by 5 bases; bases with no gene match: 9.

The chain joins TRBV5-1 to TRBJ2-7, with TRBD1 matching over 8 bases. Germline assignment: CDR1 SGHRS and CDR2 YFSETQ. The V segment lost 2 bases and the J segment 5 bases; nucleotides outside the gene matches: 6. This CDR3 has 14 amino acids. The CDR3 loop reads CASSFGQGLDEQYF. Written as DNA, the CDR3 is TGCGCCAGCAGCTTCGGACAGGGTCTTGACGAGCAGTACTTC. The full variable domain, completed using reference TRBV5-1 and TRBJ2-7, is KAGVTQTPRYLIKTRGQQVTLSCSPISGHRSVSWYQQTPGQGLQFLFEYFSETQRNKGNFPGRFSGRQFSNSRSEMNVSTLELGDSALYLCASSFGQGLDEQYFGPGTRLTVT.

The rearrangement links TRBV6-5 to TRBJ2-1, with TRBD2 identical over 7 bases. In germline, CDR1 is MNHEY, CDR2 SVGAGI. The CDR3 is made up of 16 amino acids. Trimming cost V 0 bases and J 6 bases; bases outside gene matches: 8. The CDR3, as DNA: TGTGCCAGCAGTTACTCGACCAGCGGGGTTCGCAATGAGCAGTTCTTC. Residues: CASSYSTSGVRNEQFF.

This chain connects TRBV28 to TRBJ2-2, with 8 nucleotides matching TRBD2. CDR1 is MDHEN, CDR2 SYDVKM, per germline. The V gene end was trimmed by 3 bases and the J gene end by 4 bases; junction bases not matched to a gene: 7. This CDR3 spans 16 amino acids. CDR3 sequence reads: CASSFQAGVTTGELFF. CDR3 DNA sequence: TGTGCCAGCAGTTTTCAAGCGGGGGTTACCACCGGGGAGCTGTTTTTT.

This clonotype showed up just a few times. The rearrangement joins TRBV11-1 to TRBJ2-7, with 12 bases aligning to TRBD2. This CDR3 comprises 16 residues. V dropped 5 bases and J dropped 6; count of bases not matched to a gene: 11. The germline CDR1 and CDR2 sequences are SGHAT and FQDESV (reference sequence). CDR3 loop: CASSPDPSGRATEQYF. The CDR3, as DNA: TGTGCCAGCAGCCCGGATCCTAGCGGGAGGGCCACCGAGCAGTACTTC.

At least ten counts were recorded for this clonotype. This chain links TRBV3-1 with TRBJ2-1; 8 bases map to TRBD2. Germline V lookup: CDR1 LGHDT, CDR2 YNNKEL (reference sequence). The CDR3 is 15 residues long. The V and J ends lost 4 bases and 4 bases, in that order; junction bases with no gene match: 6. The CDR3 DNA reads TGTGCCAGCAGCCCAGCGGGGGAAGGGTACAATGAGCAGTTCTTC. Protein: CASSPAGEGYNEQFF.

This clonotype was recorded at least ten times. The J gene is TRBJ2-1, the V gene TRBV20-1; 12 nucleotides agree with TRBD2. CDR1 and CDR2 (germline): DFQATT, SNEGSKA (reference sequence). The CDR3 runs 14 residues. The V gene end was trimmed by 4 bases and the J gene end by 9 bases; junction bases not matched to a gene: 7. The CDR3 reads CSAKTSGRSSEQFF. The CDR3 region has the DNA TGCAGTGCTAAGACTAGCGGGAGATCGAGTGAGCAGTTCTTC.

This clonotype was detected only a few times. The V gene is TRBV2, the J gene TRBJ2-7, with D tentatively TRBD1 or TRBD2 (5 bases each). Trimming stripped 6 bases from V and 5 bases from J, with 14 bases between. Germline CDR1 and CDR2: SNHLY and FYNNEI. This CDR3 region has 13 residues. The CDR3 reads CASSRDPWDEQYF. CDR3 in DNA: TGTGCCAGCAGCCGGGACCCTTGGGACGAGCAGTACTTC. The whole variable domain, filled in from reference TRBV2 and TRBJ2-7, reads EPEVTQTPSHQVTQMGQEVILRCVPISNHLYFYWYRQILGQKVEFLVSFYNNEISEKSEIFDDQFSVERPDGSNFTLKIRSTKLEDSAMYFCASSRDPWDEQYFGPGTRLTVT.

The chain uses TRBV4-3 and TRBJ1-2, with a weak D call TRBD1 (6 bases). V dropped 1 base and J dropped 0 bases, with 9 bases sitting between them. CDR1 is LGHNA and CDR2 is YSLEER in the germline V gene. The CDR3 loop spans 15 amino acids. The chain's CDR3 is CASSQGTVSNYGYTF. The DNA for the CDR3 is TGCGCCAGCAGCCAAGGGACAGTTTCTAACTATGGCTACACCTTC.

For this clonotype: The junction departs from the called germline gene at one end, perhaps through a read error. V and J are TRBV5-1 and TRBJ2-5, with D perhaps matching TRBD1 or TRBD2 (6 bases each). This CDR3 has 14 amino acids. The germline gives CDR1 SGHRS, CDR2 YFSETQ. The CDR3 loop reads CASSLGGAQGTQYF. The CDR3 nucleotides read TGCGCCAGCAGCTTGGGGGGGGCACAAGGGACCCAGTACTTC. The complete variable domain, with remaining parts taken from reference TRBV5-1 and TRBJ2-5, reads KAGVTQTPRYLIKTRGQQVTLSCSPISGHRSVSWYQQTPGQGLQFLFEYFSETQRNKGNFPGRFSGRQFSNSRSEMNVSTLELGDSALYLCASSLGGAQGTQYFGPGTRLLVL.

The V gene is TRBV12-3 or TRBV12-4, the J gene TRBJ2-6; D is uncertain. CDR3 length: 16 amino acids. Trimming took off 2 bases at V and 2 bases at J, with 10 bases between the two ends. The CDR3 sequence is CASSLLWGTGANVLTF. CDR3 sequence (DNA): TGTGCCAGCAGTTTACTATGGGGAACTGGGGCCAACGTCCTGACTTTC.

This clonotype was seen a handful of times. The chain is built from TRBV7-2 and TRBJ2-1; TRBD2 matches at 10 bases. Germline trimming cut 1 base from V and 9 bases from J; bases unmatched to any gene: 12. The V gene's germline CDR1 is SGHTA and CDR2 FQGNSA. The CDR3 is made up of 17 amino acids. The CDR3 DNA follows: TGTGCCAGCAGCTTAGTTAGTTCGAGCGGGAGGGCGGGTGAGCAGTTCTTC. Translated, it gives CASSLVSSSGRAGEQFF. The full variable domain, completed using reference TRBV7-2 and TRBJ2-1, is GAGVSQSPSNKVTEKGKDVELRCDPISGHTALYWYRQSLGQGLEFLIYFQGNSAPDKSGLPSDRFSAERTGGSVSTLTIQRTQQEDSAVYLCASSLVSSSGRAGEQFFGPGTRLTVL.

The V and J genes are TRBV6-2 or TRBV6-3 and TRBJ2-1; tentative D call: TRBD2 (6 bases). The CDR3 covers 13 residues. From germline, CDR1 is MNHEY and CDR2 SVGEGT. The V and J ends lost 6 bases and 9 bases respectively, with 15 bases between them. This chain's CDR3 is CASSWGLEGEQFF. The DNA for the CDR3 is TGTGCCAGCAGCTGGGGACTTGAGGGTGAGCAGTTCTTC.

Comment on this clonotype: A much larger clone sits a single nucleotide away, making a read error possible. This chain links TRBV6-2 or TRBV6-3 with TRBJ1-1, with a weak D call TRBD1 (5 bases). The CDR3 is made up of 13 amino acids. Germline loops: CDR1 MNHEY, CDR2 SVGEGT. CDR3 DNA: TGTACCAGTAACCGACGGGGGGACACTGAAGCTTTCTTT. Its translation is CTSNRRGDTEAFF.

This clonotype was recorded at least ten times. The chain is built from TRBV5-1 and TRBJ2-4; TRBD1 agrees at 8 bases. Trimming cost V 4 bases and J 5 bases; bases outside gene matches: 8. The CDR3 covers 15 residues. CDR1 is SGHRS and CDR2 is YFSETQ in the germline V gene. The CDR3 nucleotides are TGCGCCAGCAGCCCGGTCCTACAGGGGGAAAACATTCAGTACTTC. Translated, it gives CASSPVLQGENIQYF.

J is TRBJ1-4 and V is TRBV6-5; D is unresolved. CDR1 MNHEY and CDR2 SVGAGI come from the germline V gene. The CDR3 has 18 residues. V lost 0 bases, J lost 0 bases, and 14 bases lay in between. CDR3 protein: CASSYSRVGIATNEKLFF. CDR3 coding DNA: TGTGCCAGCAGTTACTCGAGGGTGGGAATTGCAACTAATGAAAAACTGTTTTTT.

This clonotype was seen only a few times. V usage is TRBV7-2 and J usage is TRBJ2-7, with no clear D. Germline-derived CDR1 and CDR2 are SGHTA and FQGNSA. Trimming left V 0 bases short and J 5 bases short, with 11 bases between. The CDR3 totals 14 residues. CDR3 nucleotide sequence: TGTGCCAGCAGCTTAGCGCGCCTAGGGAACGAGCAGTACTTC. Translation: CASSLARLGNEQYF. Full variable domain (missing parts from reference TRBV7-2 and TRBJ2-7): GAGVSQSPSNKVTEKGKDVELRCDPISGHTALYWYRQSLGQGLEFLIYFQGNSAPDKSGLPSDRFSAERTGGSVSTLTIQRTQQEDSAVYLCASSLARLGNEQYFGPGTRLTVT.

The CDR3 region is CASSQGWGVANTEAFF. CDR3 bases: TGCGCCAGCAGCCAAGGATGGGGGGTGGCTAACACTGAAGCTTTCTTT. This chain joins TRBV4-1 and TRBJ1-1; tentatively, D is TRBD1 (5 bases). V lost 1 base and J lost 2, with 14 bases in between. CDR1 is MGHRA and CDR2 is YSYEKL in the germline V gene. The CDR3 covers 16 residues.

The chain uses TRBV10-3 and TRBJ1-4; D is unresolved. Trimming shortened V by 0 bases and J by 10 bases, and 9 bases separated the two germline ends. This CDR3 has 13 amino acids. Per germline, CDR1 ENHRY and CDR2 SYGVKD. CDR3 loop: CAISESERGKLFF. CDR3 sequence (DNA): TGTGCCATCAGTGAGTCGGAGAGAGGAAAACTGTTTTTT.

This clonotype was observed a handful of times. The gene calls are TRBV7-2 and TRBJ2-5; 8 bases agree with TRBD2. The CDR3 is 15 residues long. CDR1 is SGHTA, CDR2 FQGNSA, per germline. Trimming took 2 bases from V and 5 from J; bases not matched to a gene: 7. In DNA, the CDR3 is TGTGCCAGCAGCTTATCCGGGGGGGCCCATGAGACCCAGTACTTC. Translating gives CASSLSGGAHETQYF.